Listed below are T cell receptor beta chains from one sample, sequenced in a study of blood T cell repertoires in COVID-19. TCRdb keeps only in-frame clones here, not all; method: immunoSEQ multiplex PCR. The data show fewer than 350,000 clones, 65% to 90% seen once. Sequencing was done on a sample of peripheral blood. The source is a human donor in a cohort sampled during active COVID-19. Both conserved end residues are part of each CDR3. The D gene is left open where the match is weak. Where a row states a size, it is once, few, many or the class of an expanded clone; other rows omit it.

cdr3_aa	cdr3_nt	j_call	d_call	clone_size	v_call
CASSFLAEEQYF	TGTGCCAGCAGCTTCCTAGCGGAGGAGCAGTACTTC	TRBJ2-7	TRBD2	NA	TRBV11-2
CASSLAAGGYGELFF	TGTGCCAGCAGCTTAGCCGCAGGGGGGTACGGGGAGCTGTTTTTT	TRBJ2-2	NA	NA	TRBV7-2
CASMVPGQGYGYTF	TGTGCCAGTATGGTCCCGGGACAGGGATATGGCTACACCTTC	TRBJ1-2	TRBD1	NA	TRBV19
CASNTGNTEAFF	TGTGCCAGCAATACAGGGAACACTGAAGCTTTCTTT	TRBJ1-1	NA	NA	TRBV6-5
CASSPRSQVRDGYTF	TGCGCCAGCAGCCCAAGGTCACAGGTTAGGGATGGCTACACCTTC	TRBJ1-2	NA	NA	TRBV4-1
CASSLDRPSSYEQYF	TGTGCCAGCAGTCTCGACAGGCCGAGCTCCTACGAGCAGTACTTC	TRBJ2-7	NA	NA	TRBV28
CASTENAGITDTQYF	TGTGCCAGCACGGAAAATGCAGGGATCACAGATACGCAGTATTTT	TRBJ2-3	NA	NA	TRBV25-1
CASSLAQRQGNYGYTF	TGTGCCAGCAGCTTAGCGCAGAGGCAGGGGAACTATGGCTACACCTTC	TRBJ1-2	NA	NA	TRBV7-9
CASSQSGGYHVTQYF	TGTGCCAGCAGCCAAAGCGGGGGGTACCACGTTACGCAGTATTTT	TRBJ2-3	TRBD2	NA	TRBV3-1/TRBV3-2
CASSPDRYYGYTF	TGTGCCAGCTCACCCGACAGATACTATGGCTACACCTTC	TRBJ1-2	NA	NA	TRBV18
CATSAPGTGHYGYTF	TGTGCCACCAGTGCACCCGGGACAGGGCACTATGGCTACACCTTC	TRBJ1-2	TRBD1	NA	TRBV24-1
CSVDKAVTGELFF	TGCAGCGTTGACAAAGCGGTCACCGGGGAGCTGTTTTTT	TRBJ2-2	NA	NA	TRBV29-1
CASSWGTGGYYEQYF	TGTGCCAGCAGCTGGGGGACAGGGGGCTATTACGAGCAGTACTTC	TRBJ2-7	TRBD1	NA	TRBV5-4
CASSAGLGLAGSSYNEQFF	TGTGCCAGCAGCGCGGGCCTAGGCCTAGCGGGTAGCTCCTACAATGAGCAGTTCTTC	TRBJ2-1	TRBD2	NA	TRBV9
CASSRGTGEDYEQYF	TGCGCCAGCAGTCGCGGGACAGGGGAGGACTACGAGCAGTACTTC	TRBJ2-7	TRBD1	NA	TRBV5-1
CAWSVRQAGNEKLFF	TGTGCCTGGAGTGTACGACAGGCTGGTAATGAAAAACTGTTTTTT	TRBJ1-4	NA	NA	TRBV30
CASGEGFPEAFF	TGTGCCAGCGGGGAGGGGTTCCCTGAAGCTTTCTTT	TRBJ1-1	NA	NA	TRBV12-3/TRBV12-4
CASSPTDRSYNEQFF	TGTGCCAGCAGTCCTACTGATCGCTCCTACAATGAGCAGTTCTTC	TRBJ2-1	NA	NA	TRBV27
CASSPTGLGNTEAFF	TGTGCCAGCAGCCCGACGGGATTAGGCAACACTGAAGCTTTCTTT	TRBJ1-1	NA	NA	TRBV7-9
CASSPGSNQPQHF	TGTGCCAGCAGCCCAGGGAGCAATCAGCCCCAGCATTTT	TRBJ1-5	NA	few	TRBV5-4
CSVSDRGQAQYF	TGCAGCGTCTCGGACAGGGGGCAGGCGCAGTACTTC	TRBJ2-7	TRBD1	NA	TRBV29-1
CAISDLPGQGRGANEKLFF	TGTGCCATCAGTGATCTGCCGGGACAGGGGAGAGGGGCTAATGAAAAACTGTTTTTT	TRBJ1-4	TRBD1	NA	TRBV10-3
CASSLGQGARETQYF	TGTGCCAGCAGCTTGGGACAGGGGGCTAGGGAGACCCAGTACTTC	TRBJ2-5	TRBD1	NA	TRBV7-3